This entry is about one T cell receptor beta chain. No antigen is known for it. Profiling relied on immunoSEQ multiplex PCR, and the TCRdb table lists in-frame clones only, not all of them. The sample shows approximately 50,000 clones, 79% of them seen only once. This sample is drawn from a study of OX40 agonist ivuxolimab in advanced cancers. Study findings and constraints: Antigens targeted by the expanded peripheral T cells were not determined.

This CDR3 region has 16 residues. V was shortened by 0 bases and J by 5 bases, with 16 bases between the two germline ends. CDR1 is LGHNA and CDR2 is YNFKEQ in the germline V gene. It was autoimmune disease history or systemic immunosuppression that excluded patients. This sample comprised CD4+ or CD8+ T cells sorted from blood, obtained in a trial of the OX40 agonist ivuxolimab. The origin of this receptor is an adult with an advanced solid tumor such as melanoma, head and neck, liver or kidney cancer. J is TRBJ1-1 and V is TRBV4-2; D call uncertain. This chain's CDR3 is CASSQDIGGRGTEAFF. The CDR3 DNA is TGTGCCAGCAGCCAAGATATCGGAGGCCGTGGGACTGAAGCTTTCTTT.